Below, 9 T cell receptor beta chains from the same sample are listed, as sequenced in a study of OX40 agonist ivuxolimab in advanced cancers. Here immunoSEQ multiplex PCR was the method, and the copy in TCRdb shows in-frame clones only, minus some. Here the sample spans approximately 82,000 clones, 88% being singletons. The specimen comprised CD4+ or CD8+ T cells sorted from blood, sampled in a trial of the OX40 agonist ivuxolimab. These receptors were collected from an adult with an advanced solid tumor such as melanoma, head and neck, liver or kidney cancer.

The V call is TRBV5-8, the J call TRBJ2-1; no clear D gene. Germline CDR1 reads SGHTS; CDR2 reads YDEGEE. The CDR3 contains 14 residues. The V end lost 3 bases, the J end lost 7 bases, and 14 bases lay between the germline ends. This CDR3 is CASSYNINQNEQFF. The CDR3 DNA reads TGTGCCAGCAGCTATAACATAAATCAGAATGAGCAGTTCTTC. Filled out from reference TRBV5-8 and TRBJ2-1, the complete variable domain reads EAGVTQSPTHLIKTRGQQATLRCSPISGHTSVYWYQQALGLGLQFLLWYDEGEERNRGNFPPRFSGRQFPNYSSELNVNALELEDSALYLCASSYNINQNEQFFGPGTRLTVL.

V gene TRBV11-2 combines with J gene TRBJ2-1; D not certain. Deletions cut 3 bases from V and 4 bases from J, with 13 bases between. The CDR3 runs to 15 residues. Per germline, CDR1 SGHAT and CDR2 FQNNGV. CDR3 sequence: CASSFLLSDYNEQFF. The CDR3 coding sequence is TGTGCCAGCAGCTTCCTACTGTCAGATTACAATGAGCAGTTCTTC.

This chain joins TRBV6-5 and TRBJ2-5; weak D call: TRBD2 (6 bases). The CDR3 runs to 13 residues. In germline, CDR1 is MNHEY, CDR2 SVGAGI. Trimming removed 5 bases at V and 3 bases at J, with 10 bases between. CDR3 sequence (DNA): TGTGCCAGCAGTCGCCCTAGCGAAGAGACCCAGTACTTC. Residues: CASSRPSEETQYF.

V usage is TRBV6-1 and J usage is TRBJ2-1; D might be TRBD1 or TRBD2, each matching 6 bases. Germline V gene sequence: CDR1 MNHNS, CDR2 SASEGT. Between the trimmed V and J ends, which lost 1 base and 6 bases, there was a span of 13 bases. The CDR3 length is 15 residues. Here the CDR3 reads CASSEVGARGNEQFF. CDR3 bases: TGTGCCAGCAGTGAAGTGGGGGCGCGGGGCAATGAGCAGTTCTTC.

The chain employs TRBV11-3 and TRBJ2-1; a weak D match, TRBD2 (6 bases). Germline V lookup: CDR1 SGHNT, CDR2 YENEEA. Trimming stripped 0 bases from V and 3 bases from J, with 6 bases between. The CDR3 is 14 amino acids. The CDR3 sequence: CASSLDGGYNEQFF. In DNA form, the CDR3 reads TGTGCCAGCAGCTTAGACGGGGGCTACAATGAGCAGTTCTTC.

The J gene is TRBJ2-5, the V gene TRBV7-9; perhaps TRBD2 as D (6 bases). V was clipped by 3 bases and J by 4 bases, with 6 bases between them. CDR3 length: 12 residues. Germline V gene lookup returns CDR1 SEHNR and CDR2 FQNEAQ (reference sequence). The CDR3 sequence: CASSFGGETQYF. The CDR3 DNA reads as TGTGCCAGCAGCTTCGGGGGAGAGACCCAGTACTTC.

This chain joins TRBV19 and TRBJ1-2, with TRBD1 identical over 7 bases. The CDR3 has 16 amino acids. V lost 6 bases to trimming and J lost 3 bases; unmatched junction nucleotides: 13. From germline, CDR1 is LNHDA and CDR2 SQIVND (reference sequence). The CDR3 loop is CASSRDSGPPYYGYTF. The CDR3 nucleotides read TGTGCCAGTAGCCGGGACAGCGGTCCCCCGTACTATGGCTACACCTTC.

This sequence joins TRBV5-1 and TRBJ2-1; D gene uncertain. V shed 0 bases and J shed 0 bases, with 7 bases lying between them. This CDR3 region has 15 residues. Germline CDR1 reads SGHRS; CDR2 reads YFSETQ. In DNA form, the CDR3 reads TGCGCCAGCAGCTTGGCAGGTTTCTCCTACAATGAGCAGTTCTTC. This codes for CASSLAGFSYNEQFF.

The rearrangement links TRBV11-3 to TRBJ2-1; TRBD1 or TRBD2 may be the D gene (5 bases each). This CDR3 spans 12 amino acids. Germline CDR1 SGHNT, CDR2 YENEEA. V was shortened by 5 bases and J by 12 bases, with 14 bases between the two germline ends. CDR3 coding DNA: TGTGCCAGCAGCATATCGACAGAGGGGCAGTTCTTC. This sequence encodes CASSISTEGQFF.